These 10 T cell receptor beta chains were sequenced from one sample in a study of cytomegalovirus exposure and HLA in healthy donors. In the PCR, 60 Vbeta and 13 Jbeta primers were used. Using immunoSEQ multiplex PCR, the repertoire was profiled, and TCRdb retains in-frame clones only, with some absent. The data contain some 250,000 clones, around 76% of them singletons. Sequenced sample: PBMCs. Receptors originate from a woman aged 40-49 years in good health and CMV-seropositive.

The chain couples TRBV18 to TRBJ2-5; 10 bases fit TRBD1. Germline loops: CDR1 KGHSH, CDR2 LQKENI. This CDR3 comprises 15 residues. The trim removed 1 base at V and 5 bases at J, leaving 4 bases unmatched. The CDR3 DNA reads as TGTGCCAGCTCACCACAGCAGGACAGGGGGGAGACCCAGTACTTC. This translates into CASSPQQDRGETQYF.

In its sample, this clone was seen a few times. The chain employs TRBV11-2 and TRBJ2-3; 9 bases line up with TRBD1. Germline loops: CDR1 SGHAT, CDR2 FQNNGV. The CDR3 length is 15 residues. V lost 3 bases and J lost 3; bases outside the gene matches: 4. Written as DNA, the CDR3 is TGTGCCAGCAGCTTGGGGGGACAGGGAACAGATACGCAGTATTTT. This sequence encodes CASSLGGQGTDTQYF. The full variable domain, with the rest looked up from reference TRBV11-2 and TRBJ2-3, is EAGVAQSPRYKIIEKRQSVAFWCNPISGHATLYWYQQILGQGPKLLIQFQNNGVVDDSQLPKDRFSAERLKGVDSTLKIQPAKLEDSAVYLCASSLGGQGTDTQYFGPGTRLTVL.

The rearrangement uses TRBV30 and TRBJ1-2; D perhaps matches TRBD1 (5 bases). V gave up 0 bases and J gave up 0 bases, with 11 bases separating them. The CDR3 loop spans 15 amino acids. Germline V gene data show CDR1 as GTSNPN and CDR2 as SVGIG (reference sequence). The DNA of the CDR3 is TGTGCCTGGAGTGTGCAGGGTTGGTCTAACTATGGCTACACCTTC. The encoded protein is CAWSVQGWSNYGYTF.

The V and J genes are TRBV6-1 and TRBJ1-1; possibly TRBD1 for D (5 bases). Trimming left V 5 bases short and J 4 bases short, with 8 bases between. The CDR3 contains 12 residues. CDR1 MNHNS and CDR2 SASEGT come from the germline V gene. This CDR3 is CASSSGATEAFF. CDR3 nucleotides: TGTGCCAGCAGTTCTGGGGCCACTGAAGCTTTCTTT.

The CDR3 bases are TGTGCCAGTAGAAGACCGACAGGGCTTAACTATGGCTACACCTTC. The encoded protein is CASRRPTGLNYGYTF. This chain joins TRBV19 and TRBJ1-2; the match to TRBD1 covers 7 bases. Germline V gives CDR1 LNHDA, CDR2 SQIVND (reference sequence). V was clipped by 6 bases and J by 1 base; unmatched bases: 8. The CDR3 contains 15 residues. Complete variable domain (other parts from reference TRBV19 and TRBJ1-2): DGGITQSPKYLFRKEGQNVTLSCEQNLNHDAMYWYRQDPGQGLRLIYYSQIVNDFQKGDIAEGYSVSREKKESFPLTVTSAQKNPTAFYLCASRRPTGLNYGYTFGSGTRLTVV.

The V call is TRBV9, the J call TRBJ2-1; 8 nucleotides match TRBD1. The trim removed 4 bases at V and 5 bases at J, leaving 5 bases unmatched. CDR1 is SGDLS and CDR2 is YYNGEE in the germline V gene. The CDR3 length is 14 residues. The CDR3 nucleotides are TGTGCCAGCAGCTCCAGGACAGGGAACAATGAGCAGTTCTTC. This translates into CASSSRTGNNEQFF.

The J gene is TRBJ2-1, the V gene TRBV2; 7 bases agree with TRBD1. Germline-derived CDR1 and CDR2 are SNHLY and FYNNEI. CDR3 length: 14 residues. V was clipped by 1 base and J by 3 bases; unmatched bases: 0. The CDR3 is CASSEGQGYNEQFF. The CDR3 bases are TGTGCCAGCAGTGAAGGACAGGGCTACAATGAGCAGTTCTTC. Full variable domain (outside the CDR3, taken from reference TRBV2 and TRBJ2-1): EPEVTQTPSHQVTQMGQEVILRCVPISNHLYFYWYRQILGQKVEFLVSFYNNEISEKSEIFDDQFSVERPDGSNFTLKIRSTKLEDSAMYFCASSEGQGYNEQFFGPGTRLTVL.

The chain joins TRBV5-5 to TRBJ2-7; 7 nucleotides match TRBD1. Germline CDR1 is SGHKS and CDR2 is YYEKEE (reference sequence). This CDR3 has 14 amino acids. With V trimmed by 4 bases and J by 2 bases, 6 bases remained unmatched. DNA for the CDR3: TGTGCCAGCAGCCGTGGACAGGATCCCTACGAGCAGTACTTC. It yields the protein CASSRGQDPYEQYF.

In its sample, this clone was seen once. The chain employs TRBV29-1 and TRBJ1-2; D call uncertain. V gave up 5 bases and J gave up 3 bases, with 13 bases separating them. CDR1 is SQVTM, CDR2 ANQGSEA, per germline. This CDR3 contains 13 residues. The CDR3, as DNA: TGCAGCGTTCGTTCGGTTTCGGACTATGGCTACACCTTC. This translates into CSVRSVSDYGYTF.

V is TRBV5-1 and J is TRBJ2-5, with TRBD1 as a possible D gene (5 bases). V lost 4 bases to trimming and J lost 2 bases, with 15 bases between them. This CDR3 is 15 amino acids long. Germline values: CDR1 SGHRS, CDR2 YFSETQ. The CDR3 sequence is CASSTPGQGQETQYF. Here the CDR3 DNA reads TGCGCCAGCAGCACTCCGGGCCAGGGACAAGAGACCCAGTACTTC.